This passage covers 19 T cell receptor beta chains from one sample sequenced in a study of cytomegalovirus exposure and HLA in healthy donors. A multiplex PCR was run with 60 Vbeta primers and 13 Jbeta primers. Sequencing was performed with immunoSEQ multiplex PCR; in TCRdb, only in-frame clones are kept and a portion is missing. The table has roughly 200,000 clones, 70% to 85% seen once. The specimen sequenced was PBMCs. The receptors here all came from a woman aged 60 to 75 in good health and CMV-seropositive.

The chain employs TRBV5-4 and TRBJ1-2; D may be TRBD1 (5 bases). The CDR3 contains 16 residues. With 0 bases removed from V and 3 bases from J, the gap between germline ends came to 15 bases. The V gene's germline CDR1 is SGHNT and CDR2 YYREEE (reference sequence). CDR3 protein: CASSLAREGLDYGYTF. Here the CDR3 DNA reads TGTGCCAGCAGCTTGGCCCGGGAGGGGCTCGACTATGGCTACACCTTC.

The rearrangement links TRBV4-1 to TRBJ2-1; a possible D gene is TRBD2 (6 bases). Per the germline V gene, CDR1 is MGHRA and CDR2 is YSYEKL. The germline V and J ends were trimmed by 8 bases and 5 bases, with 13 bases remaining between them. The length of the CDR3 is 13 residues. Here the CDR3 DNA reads TGCGCCAGCCCGGAGGGCCTTAACAATGAGCAGTTCTTC. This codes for CASPEGLNNEQFF.

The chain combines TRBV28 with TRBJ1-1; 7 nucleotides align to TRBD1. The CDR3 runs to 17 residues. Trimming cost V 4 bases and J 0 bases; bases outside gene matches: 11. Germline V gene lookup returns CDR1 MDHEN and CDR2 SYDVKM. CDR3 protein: CASSSPGQRAVNTEAFF. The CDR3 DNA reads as TGTGCCAGCAGTTCTCCGGGACAGAGGGCCGTGAACACTGAAGCTTTCTTT. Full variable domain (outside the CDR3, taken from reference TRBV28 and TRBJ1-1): DVKVTQSSRYLVKRTGEKVFLECVQDMDHENMFWYRQDPGLGLRLIYFSYDVKMKEKGDIPEGYSVSREKKERFSLILESASTNQTSMYLCASSSPGQRAVNTEAFFGQGTRLTVV.

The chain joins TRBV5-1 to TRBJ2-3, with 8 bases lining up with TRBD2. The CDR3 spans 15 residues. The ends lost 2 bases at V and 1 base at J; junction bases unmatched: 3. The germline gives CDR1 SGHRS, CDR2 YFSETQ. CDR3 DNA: TGCGCCAGCAGCTTTACTAGCGGAGGCACAGATACGCAGTATTTT. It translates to CASSFTSGGTDTQYF.

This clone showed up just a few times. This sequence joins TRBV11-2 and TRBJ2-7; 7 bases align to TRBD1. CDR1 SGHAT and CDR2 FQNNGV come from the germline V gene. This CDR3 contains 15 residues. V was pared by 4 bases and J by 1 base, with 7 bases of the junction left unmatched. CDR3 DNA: TGTGCCAGCAGCTCGACCGGGACAGTTTCCTACGAGCAGTACTTC. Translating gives CASSSTGTVSYEQYF.

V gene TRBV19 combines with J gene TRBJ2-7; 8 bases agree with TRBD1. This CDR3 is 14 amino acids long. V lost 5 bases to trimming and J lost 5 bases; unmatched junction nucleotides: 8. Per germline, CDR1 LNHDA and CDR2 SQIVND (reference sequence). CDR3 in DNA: TGTGCCAGTAGTTCCCAGGGGGCAATAAACGAGCAGTACTTC. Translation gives CASSSQGAINEQYF.

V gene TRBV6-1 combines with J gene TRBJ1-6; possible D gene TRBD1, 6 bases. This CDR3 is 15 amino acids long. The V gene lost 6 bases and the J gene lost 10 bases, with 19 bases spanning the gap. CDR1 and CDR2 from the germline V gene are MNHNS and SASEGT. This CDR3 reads CASRWSPGVSSPLHF. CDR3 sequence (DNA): TGTGCCAGCAGGTGGTCGCCAGGGGTTAGCTCACCCCTCCACTTT.

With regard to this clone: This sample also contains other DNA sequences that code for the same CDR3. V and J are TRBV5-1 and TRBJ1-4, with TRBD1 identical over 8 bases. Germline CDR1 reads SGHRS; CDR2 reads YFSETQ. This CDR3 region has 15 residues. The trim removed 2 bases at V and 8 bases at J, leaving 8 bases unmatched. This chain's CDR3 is CASSFGQGGGEKLFF. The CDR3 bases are TGCGCCAGCAGCTTCGGACAGGGTGGTGGGGAAAAACTGTTTTTT.

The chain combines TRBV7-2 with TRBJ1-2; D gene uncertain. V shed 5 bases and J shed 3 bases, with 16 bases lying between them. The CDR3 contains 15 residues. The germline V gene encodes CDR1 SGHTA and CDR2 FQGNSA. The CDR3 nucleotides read TGTGCCAGCAGCATCTCGGACCGGCGGGACTATGGCTACACCTTC. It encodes CASSISDRRDYGYTF.

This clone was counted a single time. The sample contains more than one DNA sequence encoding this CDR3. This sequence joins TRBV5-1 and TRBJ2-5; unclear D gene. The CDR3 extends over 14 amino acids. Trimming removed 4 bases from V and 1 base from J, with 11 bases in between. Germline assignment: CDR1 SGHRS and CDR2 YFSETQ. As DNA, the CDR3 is TGCGCCAGCAGCCCCGGGTTGGTCCAAGAGACCCAGTACTTC. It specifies CASSPGLVQETQYF.

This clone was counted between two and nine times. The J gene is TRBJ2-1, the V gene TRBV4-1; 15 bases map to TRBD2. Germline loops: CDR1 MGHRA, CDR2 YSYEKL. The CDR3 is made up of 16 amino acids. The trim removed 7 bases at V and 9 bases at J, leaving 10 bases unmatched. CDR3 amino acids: CASTPTWTSGRAEQFF. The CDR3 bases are TGCGCCAGCACCCCCACTTGGACTAGCGGGAGGGCTGAGCAGTTCTTC.

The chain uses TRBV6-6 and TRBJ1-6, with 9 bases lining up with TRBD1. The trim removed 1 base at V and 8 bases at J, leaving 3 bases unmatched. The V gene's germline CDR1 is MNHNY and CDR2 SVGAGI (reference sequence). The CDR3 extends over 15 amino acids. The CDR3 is CASSYFRDRDSPLHF. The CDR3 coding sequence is TGTGCCAGCAGTTACTTCCGGGACAGGGATTCACCCCTCCACTTT.

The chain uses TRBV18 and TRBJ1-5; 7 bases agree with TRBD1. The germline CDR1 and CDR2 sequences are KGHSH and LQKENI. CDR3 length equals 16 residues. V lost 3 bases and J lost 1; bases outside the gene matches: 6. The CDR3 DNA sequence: TGTGCCAGCTCACCCCGGGAAGGGGGCAGCAATCAGCCCCAGCATTTT. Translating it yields CASSPREGGSNQPQHF. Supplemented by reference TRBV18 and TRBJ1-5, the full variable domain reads NAGVMQNPRHLVRRRGQEARLRCSPMKGHSHVYWYRQLPEEGLKFMVYLQKENIIDESGMPKERFSAEFPKEGPSILRIQQVVRGDSAAYFCASSPREGGSNQPQHFGDGTRLSIL.

CDR3 sequence (DNA): TGTGCCTGGAGTTGGCTTCGACAAGAGACCCAGTACTTC. Its translation: CAWSWLRQETQYF. This rearrangement joins TRBV30 to TRBJ2-5; D is undetermined. The CDR3 extends over 13 amino acids. CDR1 and CDR2 from the germline V gene are GTSNPN and SVGIG (reference sequence). The V gene lost 2 bases and the J gene lost 2 bases, with 9 bases spanning the gap.

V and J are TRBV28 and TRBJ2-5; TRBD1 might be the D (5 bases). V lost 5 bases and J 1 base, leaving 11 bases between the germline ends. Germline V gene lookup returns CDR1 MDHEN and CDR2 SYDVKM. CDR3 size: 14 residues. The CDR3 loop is CASSPRQLQETQYF. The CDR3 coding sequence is TGTGCCAGCAGTCCCAGACAGCTCCAAGAGACCCAGTACTTC.

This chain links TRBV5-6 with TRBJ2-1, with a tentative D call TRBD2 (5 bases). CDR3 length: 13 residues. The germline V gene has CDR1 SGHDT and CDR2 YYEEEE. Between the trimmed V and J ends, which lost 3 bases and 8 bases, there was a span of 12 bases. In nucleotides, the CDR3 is TGTGCCAGCAGCTCCACTGGGAGCGATGAGCAGTTCTTC. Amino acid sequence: CASSSTGSDEQFF.

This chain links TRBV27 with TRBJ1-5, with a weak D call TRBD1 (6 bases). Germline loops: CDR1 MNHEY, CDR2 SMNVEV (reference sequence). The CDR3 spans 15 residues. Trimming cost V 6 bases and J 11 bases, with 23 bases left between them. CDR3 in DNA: TGTGCCAGCAGGATGGGGGGGGCGATGATAGGGGCCCAGCATTTT. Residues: CASRMGGAMIGAQHF.

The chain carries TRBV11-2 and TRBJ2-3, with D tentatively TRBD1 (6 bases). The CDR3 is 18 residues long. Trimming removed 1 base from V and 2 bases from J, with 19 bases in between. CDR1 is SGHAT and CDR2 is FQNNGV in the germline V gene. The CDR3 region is CASSLGGGGGRATDTQYF. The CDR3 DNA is TGTGCCAGCAGCTTAGGCGGCGGTGGGGGCAGGGCCACAGATACGCAGTATTTT. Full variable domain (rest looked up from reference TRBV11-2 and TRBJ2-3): EAGVAQSPRYKIIEKRQSVAFWCNPISGHATLYWYQQILGQGPKLLIQFQNNGVVDDSQLPKDRFSAERLKGVDSTLKIQPAKLEDSAVYLCASSLGGGGGRATDTQYFGPGTRLTVL.

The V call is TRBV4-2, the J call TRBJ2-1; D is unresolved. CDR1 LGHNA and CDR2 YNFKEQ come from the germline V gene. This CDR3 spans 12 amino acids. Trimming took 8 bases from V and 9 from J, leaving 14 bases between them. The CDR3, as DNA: TGTGCCAGCCGTCCTGACCGAGGTGAGCAGTTCTTC. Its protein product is CASRPDRGEQFF.